This T cell receptor beta chain was identified in a study of blood T cell repertoires in COVID-19. The protocol was immunoSEQ multiplex PCR, while the TCRdb copy is restricted to in-frame clones and leaves out a portion. The table shows 100,000 to 150,000 clones, with around 83% occurring only once. Material: peripheral blood. This receptor was taken from an elderly man with active or convalescent COVID-19.

The DNA of the CDR3 is TGTGCCTGGAGCGGACAGGGCCGGGAGACCCAGTACTTC. Residues: CAWSGQGRETQYF. The chain links TRBV30 to TRBJ2-5; the match to TRBD1 covers 8 bases. CDR3 length: 13 amino acids. Germline assignment: CDR1 GTSNPN and CDR2 SVGIG (reference sequence). The V segment lost 3 bases and the J segment 5 bases; nucleotides outside the gene matches: 5.